The T cell receptor beta chain under discussion was sequenced for a study of T cell responses to AZD1222 COVID-19 vaccine. General observations from the study: Dominant at 160-218 and 743-854, vaccine-associated CD4 TCRs also spanned spike.

For this clone: The target antigen is unknown.

TCRdb's table, derived via immunoSEQ multiplex PCR, lists solely in-frame clones and lacks some. The table lists about 69,000 clones, 80% of them singletons. Germline CDR1 and CDR2: SGDLS and YYNGEE. Trimming took off 3 bases at V and 8 bases at J, with 12 bases between the two ends. The CDR3 is 13 residues long. The chain couples TRBV9 to TRBJ2-1; maybe TRBD1 (6 bases). Source: peripheral blood, taken 28 days after the second AZD1222 dose. The receptor comes from an adult who received the AZD1222 COVID-19 vaccine. CDR3 DNA sequence: TGTGCCAGCAGCGCAGGGGATGCCGATGAGCAGTTCTTC. Its protein is CASSAGDADEQFF.